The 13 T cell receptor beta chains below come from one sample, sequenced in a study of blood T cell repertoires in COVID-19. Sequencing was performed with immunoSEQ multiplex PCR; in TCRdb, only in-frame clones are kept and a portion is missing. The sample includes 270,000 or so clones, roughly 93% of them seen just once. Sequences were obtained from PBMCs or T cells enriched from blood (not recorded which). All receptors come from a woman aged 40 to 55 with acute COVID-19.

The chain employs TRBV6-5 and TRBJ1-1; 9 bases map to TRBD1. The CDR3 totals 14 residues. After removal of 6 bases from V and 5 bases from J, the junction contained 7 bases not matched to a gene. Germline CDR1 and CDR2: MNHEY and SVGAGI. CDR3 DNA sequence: TGTGCCAGCAGAAATGACAGGGGGGGAACTGAAGCTTTCTTT. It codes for CASRNDRGGTEAFF.

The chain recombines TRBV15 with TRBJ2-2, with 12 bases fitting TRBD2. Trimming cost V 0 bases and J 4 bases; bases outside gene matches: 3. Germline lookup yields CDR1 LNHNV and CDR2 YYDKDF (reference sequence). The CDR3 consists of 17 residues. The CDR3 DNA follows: TGTGCCACCAGCAGAGAACTAGCGGGGGGAATCACCGGGGAGCTGTTTTTT. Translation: CATSRELAGGITGELFF.

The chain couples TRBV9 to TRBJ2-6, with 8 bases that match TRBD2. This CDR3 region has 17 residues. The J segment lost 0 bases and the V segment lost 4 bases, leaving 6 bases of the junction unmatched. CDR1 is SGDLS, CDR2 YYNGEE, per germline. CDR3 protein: CASSLPRGGSGANVLTF. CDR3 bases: TGTGCCAGCAGCCTCCCCCGGGGGGGCTCTGGGGCCAACGTCCTGACTTTC.

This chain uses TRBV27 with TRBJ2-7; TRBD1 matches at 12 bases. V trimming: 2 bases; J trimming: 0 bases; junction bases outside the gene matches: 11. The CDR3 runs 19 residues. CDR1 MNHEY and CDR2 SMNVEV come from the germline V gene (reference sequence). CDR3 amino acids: CASSLRPGQGAESSYEQYF. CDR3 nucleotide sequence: TGTGCCAGCAGTTTACGACCGGGACAGGGGGCAGAAAGCTCCTACGAGCAGTACTTC.

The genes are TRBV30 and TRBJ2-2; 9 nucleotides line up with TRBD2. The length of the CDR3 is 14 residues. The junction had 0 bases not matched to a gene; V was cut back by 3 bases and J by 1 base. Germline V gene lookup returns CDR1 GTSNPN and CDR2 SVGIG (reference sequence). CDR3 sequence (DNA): TGTGCCTGGAGAGCGGGAGGGAACACCGGGGAGCTGTTTTTT. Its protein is CAWRAGGNTGELFF.

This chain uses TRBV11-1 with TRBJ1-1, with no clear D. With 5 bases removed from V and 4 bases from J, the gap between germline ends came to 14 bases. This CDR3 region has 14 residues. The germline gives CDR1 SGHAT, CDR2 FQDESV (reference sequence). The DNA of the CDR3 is TGTGCCAGCAGCATATACTACGGTTCCACTGAAGCTTTCTTT. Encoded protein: CASSIYYGSTEAFF.

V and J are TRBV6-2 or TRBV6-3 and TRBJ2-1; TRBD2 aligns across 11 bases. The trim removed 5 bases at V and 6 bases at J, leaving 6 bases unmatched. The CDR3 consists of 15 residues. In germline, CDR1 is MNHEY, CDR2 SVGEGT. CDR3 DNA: TGTGCCAGCAGTCATAGCGGGAGGGCATCCAATGAGCAGTTCTTC. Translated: CASSHSGRASNEQFF.

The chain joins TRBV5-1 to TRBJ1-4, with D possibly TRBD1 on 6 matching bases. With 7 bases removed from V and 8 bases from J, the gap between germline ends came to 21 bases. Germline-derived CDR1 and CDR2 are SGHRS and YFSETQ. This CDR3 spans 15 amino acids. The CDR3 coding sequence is TGCGCCAGCCAGGATGGGACACTGTCTTCGGAAAAACTGTTTTTT. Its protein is CASQDGTLSSEKLFF.

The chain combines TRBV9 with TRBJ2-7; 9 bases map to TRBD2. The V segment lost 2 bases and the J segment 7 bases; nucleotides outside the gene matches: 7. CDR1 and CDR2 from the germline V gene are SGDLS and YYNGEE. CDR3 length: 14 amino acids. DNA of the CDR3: TGTGCCAGCAGCGTCGGCGGGGGGGCTAATGAGCAGTACTTC. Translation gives CASSVGGGANEQYF.

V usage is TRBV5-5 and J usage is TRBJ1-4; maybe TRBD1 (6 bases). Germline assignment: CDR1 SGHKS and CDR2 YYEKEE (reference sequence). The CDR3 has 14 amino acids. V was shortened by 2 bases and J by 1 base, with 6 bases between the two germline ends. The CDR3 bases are TGTGCCAGCAGCTTAGGGGGAACTAATGAAAAACTGTTTTTT. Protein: CASSLGGTNEKLFF.

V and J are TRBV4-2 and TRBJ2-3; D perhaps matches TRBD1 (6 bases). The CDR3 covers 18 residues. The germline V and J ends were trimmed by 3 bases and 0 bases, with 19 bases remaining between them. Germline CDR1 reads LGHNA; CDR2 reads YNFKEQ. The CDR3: CASSHTSGQGFSTDTQYF. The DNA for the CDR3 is TGTGCCAGCAGCCACACCTCGGGACAAGGCTTTAGCACAGATACGCAGTATTTT.

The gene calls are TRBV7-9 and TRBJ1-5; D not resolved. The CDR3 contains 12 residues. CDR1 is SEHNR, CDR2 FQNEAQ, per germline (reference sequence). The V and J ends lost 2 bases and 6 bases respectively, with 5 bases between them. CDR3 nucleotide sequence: TGTGCCAGCAGCTTATCCCGTCAGCCCCAGCATTTT. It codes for CASSLSRQPQHF.

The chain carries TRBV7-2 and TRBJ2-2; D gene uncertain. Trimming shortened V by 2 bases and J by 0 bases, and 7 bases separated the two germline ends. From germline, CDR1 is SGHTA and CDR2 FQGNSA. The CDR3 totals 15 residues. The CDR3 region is CASSLRDSNTGELFF. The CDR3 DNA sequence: TGTGCCAGCAGCTTACGAGACTCGAACACCGGGGAGCTGTTTTTT.